This TCR beta chain stems from a study of blood T cell repertoires in COVID-19. Sequenced by immunoSEQ multiplex PCR; TCRdb stores in-frame clones only, minus some. The sample lists about 75,000 clones, less than 85% occurring once. The CDR3 is 22 amino acids. Germline V gene data show CDR1 as MGHRA and CDR2 as YSYEKL. The V gene end was trimmed by 4 bases and the J gene end by 4 bases; junction bases not matched to a gene: 25. This TCR came from a woman of 80 years or more with active or convalescent COVID-19. V and J are TRBV4-1 and TRBJ1-4; 9 bases match TRBD1. The material sequenced was peripheral blood. CDR3 protein: CASSPRSRDRDAVLGDNEKLFF. In nucleotides, the CDR3 is TGCGCCAGCAGCCCAAGATCTCGGGACAGGGACGCCGTTCTTGGGGATAATGAAAAACTGTTTTTT.